This is a list of T cell receptor beta chains from one sample in a study of T cells and Merkel cell carcinoma outcomes. Using immunoSEQ multiplex PCR, the repertoire was profiled, and TCRdb retains in-frame clones only, with some absent. The table has about 12,000 clones, about 95% seen once. The specimen was tumor tissue from Merkel cell carcinoma. The source is a human donor with Merkel cell carcinoma. Each CDR3 is given with its conserved first and last residue. Each record gives: J gene, D gene, clone size, V gene, CDR3 DNA, CDR3 protein. D genes are given only for firm matches. A row's size may be missing; if present it is once, few, many or a size class.

TRBJ2-3 | TRBD2 | once | TRBV4-2 | TGTGCCAGCAGCCAGGCGCCGACTAGCGGGAGGGCAGATACGCAGTATTTT | CASSQAPTSGRADTQYF
TRBJ1-2 | NA | NA | TRBV11-2 | TGTGCCAGCAGCTTAGAATCCAGCGCCTATGGCTACACCTTC | CASSLESSAYGYTF
TRBJ2-5 | TRBD1 | NA | TRBV23-1 | TGCGCCAGCAGTCAACCGACGGGACAGGAAGAGACCCAGTACTTC | CASSQPTGQEETQYF
TRBJ2-3 | TRBD1 | NA | TRBV12-5 | TGTGCTAGTGCCCGGGGACAGGGCGCAGATACGCAGTATTTT | CASARGQGADTQYF
TRBJ1-1 | NA | few | TRBV28 | TGTGCCAGCAGTTTACAGAAACCGAACACTGAAGCTTTCTTT | CASSLQKPNTEAFF
TRBJ2-1 | NA | few | TRBV28 | TGTGCCAGCACCCTGGACGGGGTCGACAATGAGCAGTTCTTC | CASTLDGVDNEQFF
TRBJ2-1 | TRBD2 | NA | TRBV11-2 | TGTGCCAGCAGCTCAACTAGCGCGCCTACGTTGAGGCAGTTCTTC | CASSSTSAPTLRQFF
TRBJ1-1 | NA | NA | TRBV6-1 | TGTGCCAGCAGTGTGGGACTGTTGAACACTGAAGCTTTCTTT | CASSVGLLNTEAFF
TRBJ2-5 | NA | NA | TRBV19 | TGTGCCACTGCCGACAGACAAGAGACCCAGTACTTC | CATADRQETQYF
TRBJ1-3 | NA | NA | TRBV29-1 | TGCAGCGTTGCCAAGGACAGCTTCTCTGGAAACACCATATATTTT | CSVAKDSFSGNTIYF
TRBJ2-1 | NA | NA | TRBV29-1 | TGCAGCGTAACGGGACGTAGCTACAATGAGCAGTTCTTC | CSVTGRSYNEQFF
TRBJ2-7 | NA | NA | TRBV18 | TGTGCCAGCTCACCACGGGGGAGAGGTTACAAGCAGTACTTC | CASSPRGRGYKQYF
TRBJ2-3 | NA | once | TRBV10-3 | TGTGCCATCGGGGCAGAATTCACAGATACGCAGTATTTT | CAIGAEFTDTQYF
TRBJ1-2 | TRBD1 | NA | TRBV7-2 | TGTGCCAGCAGTCCCTCTCGGACAGGGAACTATGGCTACACCTTC | CASSPSRTGNYGYTF
TRBJ2-1 | TRBD2 | NA | TRBV19 | TGTGCCAGTAGTATTTGGACTAGCGCAATTTACAATGAGCAGTTCTTC | CASSIWTSAIYNEQFF
TRBJ2-1 | NA | NA | TRBV7-2 | TGTGCCAGCAGCGTCTCCGGAAGCTCCTACAATGAGCAGTTCTTC | CASSVSGSSYNEQFF
TRBJ2-3 | NA | NA | TRBV29-1 | TGCAGCGTTGAAGATACGCAGTATTTT | CSVEDTQYF
TRBJ1-5 | NA | NA | TRBV28 | TGTGCCAGCAGTTTATTGACAGCGGGCTATAGCAATCAGCCCCAGCATTTT | CASSLLTAGYSNQPQHF
TRBJ1-4 | NA | NA | TRBV4-3 | TGCGCCAGCAGCCAAGAAGGGACACTAACTAATGAAAAACTGTTTTTT | CASSQEGTLTNEKLFF
TRBJ2-3 | NA | NA | TRBV4-2 | TGTGCCAGCAGCCAAGAGTGGGTCATGGCAATCACAGATACGCAGTATTTT | CASSQEWVMAITDTQYF
TRBJ2-3 | NA | NA | TRBV18 | TGTGCCAGCTCACCATTGAACAGTAGGAGCACAGATACGCAGTATTTT | CASSPLNSRSTDTQYF
TRBJ2-3 | NA | NA | TRBV29-1 | TGCAGCGTTATAATCGGGTCCGGAGATACGCAGTATTTT | CSVIIGSGDTQYF
TRBJ2-3 | TRBD1 | NA | TRBV18 | TGTGCCAGCTCACTGACAGGGCCCACAGATACGCAGTATTTT | CASSLTGPTDTQYF
TRBJ2-1 | NA | NA | TRBV7-9 | TGTGCCAGCAGCCCTGACTGGGGCTCCTACAATGAGCAGTTCTTC | CASSPDWGSYNEQFF
TRBJ2-7 | NA | NA | TRBV18 | TGTGCCAGCTCAGAAAACAGAGCCTACGAGCAGTACTTC | CASSENRAYEQYF
TRBJ2-5 | NA | few | TRBV18 | TGTGCCAGCTCACCACCGGTGGGAGAGACCCAGTACTTC | CASSPPVGETQYF
TRBJ1-5 | NA | NA | TRBV6-1 | TGTGCCAGCAGTGAATCCGGGGTGAGGACCCAGCATTTT | CASSESGVRTQHF
TRBJ1-4 | NA | NA | TRBV7-9 | TGTGCCAGCAGCTTAGACAGCAATGAAAAACTGTTTTTT | CASSLDSNEKLFF
TRBJ2-7 | NA | NA | TRBV5-1 | TGCGCCAGCAGCGCAACAATTGGCGAGCAGTACTTC | CASSATIGEQYF
TRBJ1-2 | NA | NA | TRBV7-2 | TGTGCCAGCAGCTTAGGCCAGGTGAACTATGGCTACACCTTC | CASSLGQVNYGYTF